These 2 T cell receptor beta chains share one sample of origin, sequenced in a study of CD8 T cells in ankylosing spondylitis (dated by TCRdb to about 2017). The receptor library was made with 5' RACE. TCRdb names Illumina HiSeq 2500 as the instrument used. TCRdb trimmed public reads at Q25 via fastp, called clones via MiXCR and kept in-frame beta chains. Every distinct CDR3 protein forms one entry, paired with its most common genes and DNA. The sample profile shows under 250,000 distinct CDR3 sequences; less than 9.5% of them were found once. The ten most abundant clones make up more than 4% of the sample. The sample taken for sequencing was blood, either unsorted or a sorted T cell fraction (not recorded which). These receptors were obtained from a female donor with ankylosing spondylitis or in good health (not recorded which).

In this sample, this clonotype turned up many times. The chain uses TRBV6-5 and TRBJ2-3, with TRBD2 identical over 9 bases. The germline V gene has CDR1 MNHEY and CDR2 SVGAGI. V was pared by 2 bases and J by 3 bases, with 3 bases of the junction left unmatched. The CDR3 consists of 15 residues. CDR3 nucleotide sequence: TGTGCCAGCAGTTACGGGACTAGCAGGACAGATACGCAGTATTTT. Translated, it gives CASSYGTSRTDTQYF.

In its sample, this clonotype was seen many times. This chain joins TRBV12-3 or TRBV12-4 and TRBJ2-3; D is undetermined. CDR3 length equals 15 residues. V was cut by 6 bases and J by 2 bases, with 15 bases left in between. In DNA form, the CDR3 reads TGTGCCAGCAGCTCTCGGGCGGCGTCCACAGATACGCAGTATTTT. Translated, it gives CASSSRAASTDTQYF.